Listed below are T cell receptor beta chains from one sample, sequenced in a study of T cells in Graves' hyperthyroidism and ophthalmopathy. TCRdb used MiXCR to reprocess the multiplex PCR reads, holding one entry per CDR3 protein. This repertoire shows some 460,000 distinct CDR3 sequences, 15% to 18% found once; its top ten account for 11% to 15%. The specimen was blood. All receptors derive from a woman aged 18-29 years with Graves' hyperthyroidism. Both conserved end residues are part of each CDR3. Each record gives: V gene, D gene, clone size, J gene, CDR3 DNA, CDR3 protein. A D gene is named only where the DNA matches it firmly. Some rows have no size entry. The others give once, few or many, or a class for an expanded clone.

>TRBV12-3/TRBV12-4|-|many|TRBJ1-2
TGTGCCAGCAGTTTAAATGGCGGCTACACCTTC
CASSLNGGYTF
>TRBV6-1|TRBD1|few|TRBJ2-2
TGTGCCAGCAGCCCCAGGGGGCTCGGGGAGCTGTTTTTT
CASSPRGLGELFF
>TRBV20-1|-|many|TRBJ1-1
TGCAGTGCTACAGGCAGCACTGAAGCTTTCTTT
CSATGSTEAFF
>TRBV28|TRBD1|many|TRBJ1-5
TGTGCCAGCAGTTCCTCCGGGACAGGGGACCAGCCCCAGCATTTT
CASSSSGTGDQPQHF
>TRBV5-1|TRBD2|few|TRBJ2-1
TGCGCCAGCAGCCGGACTAGTGCTGAGCAGTTCTTC
CASSRTSAEQFF
>TRBV20-1|TRBD2|many|TRBJ2-1
TGCAGCGAGGGGACTAGGTCTCGTAATGAGCAGTTCTTC
CSEGTRSRNEQFF
>TRBV24-1|-|few|TRBJ2-1
TGTGCCACCAGTGAAACTACTAGTGAGGCCTACAATGAGCAGTTCTTC
CATSETTSEAYNEQFF
>TRBV6-1|-|many|TRBJ2-5
TGTGCCAGCAGTGACCGACCCCTTGGGACCCAGTACTTC
CASSDRPLGTQYF
>TRBV6-1|TRBD2|many|TRBJ2-7
TGTGCCAGCACCGGGCTAGCGGGAACCTACGAGCAGTACTTC
CASTGLAGTYEQYF
>TRBV15|-|-|TRBJ1-5
TGTGCCACCAGCAGAGTTCAGGGAAGACTGCATTTT
CATSRVQGRLHF
>TRBV6-2/TRBV6-3|-|once|TRBJ1-3
TGTGCCATCAGTGGAGGGGGACAAGGCTTTGGAAACACCATATATTTT
CAISGGGQGFGNTIYF
>TRBV5-1|TRBD1|-|TRBJ1-1
TGCGCCAGCAGCGCCGGGACAGGGGAGAACACTGAAGCTTTCTTT
CASSAGTGENTEAFF
>TRBV11-1|TRBD2|few|TRBJ2-5
TGTGCCAGCAGCCGTACCGGGGGGTCGGTAGAGACCCAGTACTTC
CASSRTGGSVETQYF
>TRBV12-3/TRBV12-4|TRBD1|many|TRBJ2-4
TGTGCCAGCAGTGGGACAGGGTCCAAAAACATTCAGTACTTC
CASSGTGSKNIQYF
>TRBV11-2|TRBD1|many|TRBJ2-1
TGTGCCAGCAGCCTCCTCCGGGACAGGGGTCCATGGGAGCAGTTCTTC
CASSLLRDRGPWEQFF
>TRBV10-2|TRBD2|few|TRBJ2-7
TGCGCCAGCAGTGTTGGGGGACTAGCGGGGGCGACCTACGAGCAGTACTTC
CASSVGGLAGATYEQYF
>TRBV19|TRBD2|-|TRBJ2-1
TGTGCCAGTAGTAAAGATACCGGGACTAGCGGGAACAATGAGCAGTTCTTC
CASSKDTGTSGNNEQFF
>TRBV7-9|-|many|TRBJ2-7
TGTGCCAGCAGCTCTCCGGACTCTCCGATGTCCTACGAGCAGTACTTC
CASSSPDSPMSYEQYF
>TRBV6-8|-|-|TRBJ2-2
TGTGCCAGCAGTTACATGGTGGGCTACACCGGGGAGCTGTTTTTT
CASSYMVGYTGELFF
>TRBV6-2/TRBV6-3|-|many|TRBJ1-5
TGTGCCAGCAGTTACGGCGACGGGATCAATCAGCCCCAGCATTTT
CASSYGDGINQPQHF
>TRBV19|-|-|TRBJ1-2
TGTGCCAGTAGACCCTTGGACAGACACTTCTATGGCTACACCTTC
CASRPLDRHFYGYTF
>TRBV20-1|-|many|TRBJ2-7
TGCAGTGCTATCGTGCGGGGCGAGCAGTACTTC
CSAIVRGEQYF
>TRBV28|TRBD2|many|TRBJ2-7
TGTGCCAGCAGTATCAGCGGGGTTCTATCCTACGAGCAGTACTTC
CASSISGVLSYEQYF
>TRBV29-1|-|many|TRBJ1-1
TGCAGCGTTCGGACGGGGGTGATGAACACTGAAGCTTTCTTT
CSVRTGVMNTEAFF
>TRBV3-1|-|-|TRBJ2-1
TGTGCCAGCAGCCAAGTCAGGGGATCCAATGAGCAGTTCTTC
CASSQVRGSNEQFF
>TRBV28|TRBD1|many|TRBJ1-5
TGTGCCAGCAGTTTACAGGGGGCCCGAAAACAGCCCCAGCATTTT
CASSLQGARKQPQHF
>TRBV7-9|-|few|TRBJ2-1
TGTGCCAGCAGCTTATGGGTACTAGGCTCCTACAATGAGCAGTTCTTC
CASSLWVLGSYNEQFF
>TRBV7-2|-|many|TRBJ2-7
TGTGCCAGCAGCTTAGTCGCAGGTTTGGGGTACGAGCAGTACTTC
CASSLVAGLGYEQYF
>TRBV6-6|-|many|TRBJ1-2
TGTGCCAGCAGTTACCGATCGAGTGACATTGGGGGCTACACCTTC
CASSYRSSDIGGYTF
>TRBV7-2|TRBD2|many|TRBJ2-5
TGTGCCAGCACCGCTTGGGGGAGGGAAGAGACCCAGTACTTC
CASTAWGREETQYF
>TRBV24-1|-|few|TRBJ2-1
TGTGCCACCAGTGATCCGGCGCGAAGAGCTGACAATGAGCAGTTCTTC
CATSDPARRADNEQFF
>TRBV29-1|-|many|TRBJ1-2
TGCAGCGTCGGAGAGGATGGCTACACCTTC
CSVGEDGYTF
>TRBV20-1|TRBD1|-|TRBJ2-7
TGCAGTGCCGAGATCTTGGGACAGGGGGCTTACGAGCAGTACTTC
CSAEILGQGAYEQYF
>TRBV19|-|-|TRBJ2-2
TGTGCCAGTAGTATTATCGGTAACACCGGGGAGCTGTTTTTT
CASSIIGNTGELFF
>TRBV7-9|-|once|TRBJ1-1
TGTGCCAGCCGCGAGAAAATGAACACTGAAGCTTTCTTT
CASREKMNTEAFF
>TRBV12-3/TRBV12-4|-|many|TRBJ1-2
TGTGCCAGCAGCCTACGGGGAAGCTACACCTTC
CASSLRGSYTF
>TRBV18|TRBD1|many|TRBJ2-7
TGTGCCAGCTCACGAGGGACAGAAACTACGAAGCAGTACTTC
CASSRGTETTKQYF
>TRBV12-3/TRBV12-4|-|many|TRBJ1-2
TGTGCCAGCAGTTTAGGAGCCACGGACGGCTACACCTTC
CASSLGATDGYTF
>TRBV6-2/TRBV6-3|-|many|TRBJ2-3
TGTGCCAGCAGTCGAGGGATTACCCGAGAGGGACCTATGGATACGCAGTATTTT
CASSRGITREGPMDTQYF
>TRBV12-5|-|few|TRBJ1-4
TGTGCTAGTGGCTACATGAGGGAAGCTAATGAAAAACTGTTTTTT
CASGYMREANEKLFF
>TRBV20-1|-|-|TRBJ2-3
TGCAGTGCTTCCGGGACCGCGACCCAAGATACGCAGTATTTT
CSASGTATQDTQYF
>TRBV5-6|TRBD1|-|TRBJ2-7
TGTGCCAGTAAATTCGGACAGGGGAACTACGAGCAGTACTTC
CASKFGQGNYEQYF
>TRBV12-3/TRBV12-4|-|many|TRBJ2-2
TGTGCCAGCGGCCCCGAGGCCGGGGAGCTGTTTTTT
CASGPEAGELFF
>TRBV7-9|-|few|TRBJ1-5
TGTGCCAGCAGCGCGGGGGAAAATAGCAATCAGCCCCAGCATTTT
CASSAGENSNQPQHF
>TRBV24-1|-|few|TRBJ1-1
TGTGCCACCAGAGACGCCGTCTCGACTGAAGCTTTCTTT
CATRDAVSTEAFF
>TRBV24-1|TRBD1|once|TRBJ1-2
TGTGCCACCAGTGATCCCGGGACAGGGGAATTGGATGGCTACACCTTC
CATSDPGTGELDGYTF
>TRBV9|-|-|TRBJ1-1
TGTGCCAGCAGCCCCCGGCTGGCGGCGGGGTCTGAAGCTTTCTTT
CASSPRLAAGSEAFF
>TRBV25-1|-|-|TRBJ1-1
TGTGCCAGCAGTGATTGGGGGGGCACTGAAGCTTTCTTT
CASSDWGGTEAFF
>TRBV5-1|-|-|TRBJ2-2
TGCGCCAGCAGCTTGTCCGTACTGAACACCGGGGAGCTGTTTTTT
CASSLSVLNTGELFF
>TRBV11-2|TRBD1|many|TRBJ2-1
TGTGCCAGCAGCCACACAGGGGCGGGTGAGCAGTTCTTC
CASSHTGAGEQFF
>TRBV20-1|TRBD1|many|TRBJ1-4
TGCAGTGCTCTCCCGGGACAGGGTTTTGGTGAAAAACTGTTTTTT
CSALPGQGFGEKLFF
>TRBV4-1|-|-|TRBJ2-7
TGCGCCAGCAGCCAAGATTTGGGGAAAATCTACGAGCAGTACTTC
CASSQDLGKIYEQYF
>TRBV18|TRBD1|few|TRBJ2-7
TGTGCCAGCTCACCGGACAGGGTCGGAGAGCAGTACTTC
CASSPDRVGEQYF
>TRBV5-1|-|many|TRBJ1-3
TGCGCCAGCAGCTTGGACGGAAACACCATATATTTT
CASSLDGNTIYF
>TRBV7-2|TRBD2|many|TRBJ2-1
TGTGCCAGCAGCTTAGTAGCGGGGGCTAACTATGAGCAGTTCTTC
CASSLVAGANYEQFF